The clone carrying this T cell receptor beta chain was observed a handful of times. Losses at the gene ends were 4 bases for V and 4 bases for J; bases not matched to a gene: 20. The CDR3 totals 19 residues. The V gene's germline CDR1 is SGDLS and CDR2 YYNGEE. The data originate from a study of T-cell memory formation after mild COVID-19. 5'RACE with constant-segment primers yielded barcoded, UMI-tagged TCR alpha and TCR beta cDNA libraries. TCRdb reprocessed the 5' RACE reads with MiXCR, giving one entry per CDR3 protein. The repertoire has about 340,000 distinct CDR3 sequences, around 13% of them found once; the top ten carry over 20%.

The receptor comes from a man aged 18 to 35 who had mild COVID-19 (a few samples of this study predate the infection). Cell type and time point are not known. What was sequenced was PBMCs or a T cell subset sorted from them (not recorded which). The chain couples TRBV9 to TRBJ1-2, with TRBD1 matching 9 bases. Written as DNA, the CDR3 is TGTGCCAGCAGCCCTCCGTCCAGGGACAGGGCCGAAGTAAGCTATGGCTACACCTTC. This encodes CASSPPSRDRAEVSYGYTF.